The 6 T cell receptor beta chains presented below share a single source sample, sequenced in a study of vaccination effects on CD4 cells after COVID-19. TCRdb keeps only in-frame clones here, not all; method: immunoSEQ multiplex PCR. The table lists around 49,000 clones, 72% of them singletons. At the end of less than 12 days of culture, CD4+ T cells were isolated. All participants had two doses of either the BNT162b2 or mRNA-1273 vaccine. No antigens are known for them. This sample comprised CD4+ T cells from PBMCs cultured without peptide, obtained after COVID-19 vaccination. Receptors originate from a human donor who received a COVID-19 vaccine.

The chain carries TRBV4-2 and TRBJ2-7; D perhaps matches TRBD2 (6 bases). Germline CDR1 LGHNA, CDR2 YNFKEQ. The CDR3 length is 14 residues. The V end was cut by 0 bases, the J end by 3 bases, with 9 bases between. CDR3 region: CASSQEWRDYEQYF. The CDR3 DNA follows: TGTGCCAGCAGCCAAGAGTGGCGGGACTACGAGCAGTACTTC.

The chain couples TRBV2 to TRBJ1-4, with D perhaps TRBD1 (6 bases). There are 14 residues in the CDR3. V was trimmed by 7 bases and J by 3 bases, leaving 12 bases between them. CDR1 and CDR2 (germline): SNHLY, FYNNEI. CDR3 amino acids: CASITDRANEKLFF. The CDR3 DNA sequence: TGTGCCAGCATTACGGACAGAGCTAATGAAAAACTGTTTTTT.

This chain connects TRBV10-1 to TRBJ2-1; tentatively, D is TRBD2 (6 bases). V lost 9 bases to trimming and J lost 4 bases, with 19 bases between them. CDR3 length: 15 residues. The germline V gene has CDR1 WNHNN and CDR2 SYGVQD (reference sequence). The CDR3 DNA is TGCGCCAGTCCTACCTGGGGGGTAAAATACAATGAGCAGTTCTTC. It translates to CASPTWGVKYNEQFF.

The V and J genes are TRBV5-4 and TRBJ1-2; no firm D call. CDR1 and CDR2 (germline): SGHNT, YYREEE (reference sequence). Trimming took off 4 bases at V and 2 bases at J, with 9 bases between the two ends. The CDR3 is 13 amino acids. The CDR3 spells CASSPEENYGYTF. As DNA, the CDR3 is TGTGCCAGCAGCCCGGAAGAGAACTATGGCTACACCTTC. Combining the CDR3 with reference TRBV5-4 and TRBJ1-2 gives the whole variable domain ETGVTQSPTHLIKTRGQQVTLRCSSQSGHNTVSWYQQALGQGPQFIFQYYREEENGRGNFPPRFSGLQFPNYSSELNVNALELDDSALYLCASSPEENYGYTFGSGTRLTVV.

The rearrangement joins TRBV7-9 to TRBJ2-1, with a possible D match to TRBD2 (5 bases). V lost 5 bases, J lost 7 bases, and 15 bases lay in between. The germline V gene encodes CDR1 SEHNR and CDR2 FQNEAQ (reference sequence). CDR3 length: 14 amino acids. The CDR3 DNA sequence: TGTGCCAGCAGCCCCATCGGGGATCAAAATGAGCAGTTCTTC. It translates to CASSPIGDQNEQFF.

V gene TRBV5-1 combines with J gene TRBJ2-3, with 13 bases aligning to TRBD2. The germline V gene encodes CDR1 SGHRS and CDR2 YFSETQ. The ends lost 4 bases at V and 4 bases at J; junction bases unmatched: 9. The CDR3 sequence is 17 residues long. The DNA of the CDR3 is TGCGCCAGCAGCCCGGCGACTAGCGGGAGGCTTCCAGATACGCAGTATTTT. Translating gives CASSPATSGRLPDTQYF.